A selection of T cell receptor beta chains follows, all from one sample in a study of OX40 agonist ivuxolimab in advanced cancers. Assay used: immunoSEQ multiplex PCR; TCRdb lists only in-frame clones, some missing. The sample has some 52,000 clones; 85% to 95% are singletons. The material was CD4+ or CD8+ T cells sorted from blood, obtained in a trial of the OX40 agonist ivuxolimab. The receptors were sampled from an adult with an advanced solid tumor such as melanoma, head and neck, liver or kidney cancer. Both conserved end residues are trimmed from each CDR3. A D gene is named only where the DNA matches it firmly.

j_call: TRBJ2-2
d_call: -
v_call: TRBV9
cdr3_aa: ARSVATGGREDGELF

j_call: TRBJ2-7
d_call: TRBD1
v_call: TRBV29-1
cdr3_aa: SVKTGQGTHEQY

j_call: TRBJ1-2
d_call: -
v_call: TRBV10-3
cdr3_aa: AIYSQGERDYGYT

j_call: TRBJ2-1
d_call: TRBD1
v_call: TRBV9
cdr3_aa: ASSPRQGLYDEQF

j_call: TRBJ2-1
d_call: TRBD1
v_call: TRBV28
cdr3_aa: ASRSDWGQGNEQF

j_call: TRBJ2-1
d_call: -
v_call: TRBV27
cdr3_aa: ASRDLSSYNEQF

j_call: TRBJ2-2
d_call: TRBD2
v_call: TRBV13
cdr3_aa: ASSPGRTGELF

j_call: TRBJ2-2
d_call: -
v_call: TRBV25-1
cdr3_aa: ASFSGNTGELF

j_call: TRBJ1-5
d_call: -
v_call: TRBV7-8
cdr3_aa: ASSPHQVPQPQH

j_call: TRBJ2-7
d_call: -
v_call: TRBV9
cdr3_aa: ASSVGGESYEQY

j_call: TRBJ1-5
d_call: TRBD1
v_call: TRBV10-2
cdr3_aa: ASSEYPGTGVNQPQH

j_call: TRBJ2-1
d_call: TRBD2
v_call: TRBV28
cdr3_aa: ASSFGTSGFNEQF

j_call: TRBJ2-3
d_call: TRBD2
v_call: TRBV7-2
cdr3_aa: ASSSRGTSAADTQY

j_call: TRBJ1-2
d_call: -
v_call: TRBV2
cdr3_aa: ARDPVGGGDYGYT

j_call: TRBJ1-2
d_call: -
v_call: TRBV29-1
cdr3_aa: SVEEEGPFYGYT

j_call: TRBJ2-7
d_call: TRBD1
v_call: TRBV28
cdr3_aa: ASSLAGGFSYEQY

j_call: TRBJ2-1
d_call: TRBD2
v_call: TRBV27
cdr3_aa: ASSLEYGLAGSEQF

j_call: TRBJ2-7
d_call: -
v_call: TRBV27
cdr3_aa: ASSQPREQY

j_call: TRBJ1-2
d_call: -
v_call: TRBV15
cdr3_aa: ATMEPGGYGYT

j_call: TRBJ2-7
d_call: TRBD2
v_call: TRBV2
cdr3_aa: ASRSGSYEQY

j_call: TRBJ2-7
d_call: -
v_call: TRBV5-6
cdr3_aa: ASSFGAGVSYEQY

j_call: TRBJ1-5
d_call: TRBD1
v_call: TRBV2
cdr3_aa: ASLGLGQGNQPQH

j_call: TRBJ2-7
d_call: -
v_call: TRBV27
cdr3_aa: ASSLSGSSYEQY

j_call: TRBJ2-1
d_call: TRBD2
v_call: TRBV4-3
cdr3_aa: ASSHGTSEYNEQF

j_call: TRBJ2-1
d_call: -
v_call: TRBV7-2
cdr3_aa: ASRVGGNEQF

j_call: TRBJ2-1
d_call: -
v_call: TRBV27
cdr3_aa: ASSPSGGGAAYNEQF

j_call: TRBJ2-1
d_call: TRBD1
v_call: TRBV19
cdr3_aa: ASSIDSGTGFYNEQF

j_call: TRBJ1-2
d_call: -
v_call: TRBV5-8
cdr3_aa: ASSFHPGYDGYT

j_call: TRBJ2-1
d_call: TRBD2
v_call: TRBV9
cdr3_aa: ASSVEYLELADNEQF

j_call: TRBJ2-1
d_call: -
v_call: TRBV19
cdr3_aa: ASREGANEQF

j_call: TRBJ1-5
d_call: -
v_call: TRBV9
cdr3_aa: ASSPRGGSQPQH

j_call: TRBJ2-1
d_call: TRBD2
v_call: TRBV9
cdr3_aa: ASSVGVAGGAYNEQF

j_call: TRBJ2-7
d_call: -
v_call: TRBV28
cdr3_aa: ASLLGRGRYEQY

j_call: TRBJ1-1
d_call: TRBD1
v_call: TRBV11-2
cdr3_aa: ASSLVLQGGNTEAF

j_call: TRBJ1-2
d_call: -
v_call: TRBV6-5
cdr3_aa: ASSYAAPGWYGYT

j_call: TRBJ2-2
d_call: -
v_call: TRBV6-4
cdr3_aa: ASSVQNTGELF

j_call: TRBJ2-1
d_call: -
v_call: TRBV6-6
cdr3_aa: ASSSRRNNEQF

j_call: TRBJ2-1
d_call: TRBD2
v_call: TRBV19
cdr3_aa: ASSPSGISYNEQF

j_call: TRBJ2-3
d_call: -
v_call: TRBV27
cdr3_aa: ASSSRTGRDTQY

j_call: TRBJ2-1
d_call: -
v_call: TRBV2
cdr3_aa: ASSFKGTEFEQF

j_call: TRBJ2-5
d_call: TRBD2
v_call: TRBV7-9
cdr3_aa: ASSPPSAGGPGETQY

j_call: TRBJ2-2
d_call: TRBD2
v_call: TRBV4-3
cdr3_aa: ASSPGGPGNPGELF

j_call: TRBJ1-1
d_call: -
v_call: TRBV15
cdr3_aa: ATSRVPLGRVTEAF

j_call: TRBJ2-7
d_call: -
v_call: TRBV27
cdr3_aa: ASSDTWGSTYEQY

j_call: TRBJ2-7
d_call: -
v_call: TRBV5-6
cdr3_aa: AGSFLRVASYEQY

j_call: TRBJ2-7
d_call: -
v_call: TRBV11-2
cdr3_aa: ASSSLDGTYEQY

j_call: TRBJ2-1
d_call: TRBD2
v_call: TRBV28
cdr3_aa: ASSHGTSGSIYEQF

j_call: TRBJ2-7
d_call: TRBD1
v_call: TRBV19
cdr3_aa: ASSEQGATYEQY